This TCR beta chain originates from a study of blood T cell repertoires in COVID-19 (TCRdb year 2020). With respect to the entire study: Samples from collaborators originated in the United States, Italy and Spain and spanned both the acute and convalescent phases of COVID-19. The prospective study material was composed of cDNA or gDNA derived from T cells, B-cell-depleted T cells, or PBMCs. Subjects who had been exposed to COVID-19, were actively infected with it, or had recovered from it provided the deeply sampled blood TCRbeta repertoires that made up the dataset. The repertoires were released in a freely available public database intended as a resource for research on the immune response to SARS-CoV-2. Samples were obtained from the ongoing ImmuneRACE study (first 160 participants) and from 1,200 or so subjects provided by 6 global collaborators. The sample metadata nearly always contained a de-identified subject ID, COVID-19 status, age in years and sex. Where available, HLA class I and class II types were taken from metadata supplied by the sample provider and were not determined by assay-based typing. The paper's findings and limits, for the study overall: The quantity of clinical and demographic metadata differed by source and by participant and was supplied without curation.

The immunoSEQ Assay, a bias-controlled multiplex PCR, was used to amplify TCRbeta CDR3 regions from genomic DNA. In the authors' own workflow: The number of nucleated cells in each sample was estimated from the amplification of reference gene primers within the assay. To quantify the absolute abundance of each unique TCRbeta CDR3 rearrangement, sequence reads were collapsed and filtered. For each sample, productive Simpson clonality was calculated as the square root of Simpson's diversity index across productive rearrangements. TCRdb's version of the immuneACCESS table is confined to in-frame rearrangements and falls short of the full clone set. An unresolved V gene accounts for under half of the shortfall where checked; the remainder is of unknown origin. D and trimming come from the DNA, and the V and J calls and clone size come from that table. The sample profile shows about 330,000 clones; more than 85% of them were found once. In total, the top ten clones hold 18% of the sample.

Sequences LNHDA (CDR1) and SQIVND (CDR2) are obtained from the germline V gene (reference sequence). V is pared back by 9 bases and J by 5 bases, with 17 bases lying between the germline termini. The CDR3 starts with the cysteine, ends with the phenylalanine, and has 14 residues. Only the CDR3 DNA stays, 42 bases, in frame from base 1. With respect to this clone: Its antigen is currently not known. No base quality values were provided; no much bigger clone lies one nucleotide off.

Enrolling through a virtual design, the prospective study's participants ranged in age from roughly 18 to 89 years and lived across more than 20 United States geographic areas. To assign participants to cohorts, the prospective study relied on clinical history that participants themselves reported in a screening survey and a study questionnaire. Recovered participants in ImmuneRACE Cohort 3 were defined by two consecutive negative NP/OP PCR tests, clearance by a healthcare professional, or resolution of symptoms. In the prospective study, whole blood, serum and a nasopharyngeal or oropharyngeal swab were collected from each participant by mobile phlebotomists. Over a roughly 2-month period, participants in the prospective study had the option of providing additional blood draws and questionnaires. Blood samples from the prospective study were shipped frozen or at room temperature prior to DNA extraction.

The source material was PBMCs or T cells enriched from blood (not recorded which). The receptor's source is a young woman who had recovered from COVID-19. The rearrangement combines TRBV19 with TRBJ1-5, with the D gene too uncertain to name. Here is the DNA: TGTGCCAGCAGAAGGGAGTTAAAGGATCAGCCCCAGCATTTT. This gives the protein CASRRELKDQPQHF. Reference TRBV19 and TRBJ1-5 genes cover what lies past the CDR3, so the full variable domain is DGGITQSPKYLFRKEGQNVTLSCEQNLNHDAMYWYRQDPGQGLRLIYYSQIVNDFQKGDIAEGYSVSREKKESFPLTVTSAQKNPTAFYLCASRRELKDQPQHFGDGTRLSIL.